The rows below give T cell receptor beta chains drawn from one sample of a study of Ad26.COV2.S vaccination and SARS-CoV-2 variants. TCRdb's copy holds only in-frame clones and misses some; the assay was immunoSEQ multiplex PCR. The sample contains around 300,000 clones, roughly nine tenths of which appear only once. The sequencing here drew on peripheral blood, taken in a trial of Ad26.COV2.S vaccine versus placebo. The receptors derive from a person aged 18-60 years who received the Ad26.COV2.S COVID-19 vaccine or a placebo. Both conserved end residues are part of each CDR3. The D gene is left open where the match is weak. A clone size is listed for some rows: how often the clone was seen (once, few, many), or a class if it is expanded.

TRBV5-4	TRBJ1-1	-	-	TGTGCCAGCAGCTTACCGACGAACACTGAAGCTTTCTTT	CASSLPTNTEAFF
TRBV4-1	TRBJ1-1	TRBD1	-	TGCGCCAGCAGTCCTCTCGTCGGGACAGGGAACACTGAAGCTTTCTTT	CASSPLVGTGNTEAFF
TRBV10-1	TRBJ1-1	-	few	TGCGCCAGCAGTGCCTCGACAGATTCGAACACTGAAGCTTTCTTT	CASSASTDSNTEAFF
TRBV5-5	TRBJ1-5	-	-	TGTGCCAGCAGCTCAGAGGCGATGATGCCCCAGCATTTT	CASSSEAMMPQHF
TRBV4-1	TRBJ1-1	-	-	TGCGCCAGCAGCCACCCTACAGGGTATGGACTTAACACTGAAGCTTTCTTT	CASSHPTGYGLNTEAFF
TRBV5-5	TRBJ2-1	-	-	TGTGCCAGCAGCTCCTTTCTTACCAACAATGAGCAGTTCTTC	CASSSFLTNNEQFF
TRBV30	TRBJ1-2	-	-	TGTGCCTGGAGTTTTGAAGGGAGCGGCTACACCTTC	CAWSFEGSGYTF
TRBV12-5	TRBJ2-7	-	-	TGTGCTAGTGGTTTGGTAGGTACACCTCTCGAGCAGTACTTC	CASGLVGTPLEQYF
TRBV5-6	TRBJ2-4	-	-	TGTGCCAGCAGCTTGGTTGAGCGGGGACACCGCTCCAAAAACATTCAGTACTTC	CASSLVERGHRSKNIQYF
TRBV11-3	TRBJ2-7	-	-	TGTGCCAGCAGCTTGGGGGGTAGCTCCTACGAGCAGTACTTC	CASSLGGSSYEQYF
TRBV6-2/TRBV6-3	TRBJ1-5	TRBD1	-	TGTGCCAGCAGTTACGCGACAGGGGGTTTACAGCCCCAGCATTTT	CASSYATGGLQPQHF
TRBV2	TRBJ1-6	-	-	TGTGCCAGCAGTCCTCGAGACTGGGTTTTGCGGAATTCACCCCTCCACTTT	CASSPRDWVLRNSPLHF
TRBV2	TRBJ1-1	-	-	TGTGCCAGCAGTGTTCGATTTGGGGCAGGGCGGGGTATGAACACTGAAGCTTTCTTT	CASSVRFGAGRGMNTEAFF
TRBV18	TRBJ1-5	-	-	TGTGCCAGCTCACCGGACCGCAATCAGCCCCAGCATTTT	CASSPDRNQPQHF
TRBV9	TRBJ2-7	-	-	TGTGCCAGCAGCGGGCTGGACAGCTACGAGCAGTACTTC	CASSGLDSYEQYF
TRBV25-1	TRBJ2-7	-	-	TGTGCCAGCAGTGTCGGGGGCGCGTTCAGAGACGAGCAGTACTTC	CASSVGGAFRDEQYF
TRBV19	TRBJ1-1	-	-	TGTGCCACCCGCACGGAGGGGGGTTACACTGAAGCTTTCTTT	CATRTEGGYTEAFF
TRBV30	TRBJ1-2	-	-	TGTGCCTGGGGGAGGGGGGACTATGGCTACACCTTC	CAWGRGDYGYTF
TRBV6-5	TRBJ2-1	-	once	TGTGCCAGCAGTCTAACGGCTTACAATGAGCAGTTCTTC	CASSLTAYNEQFF
TRBV15	TRBJ1-2	-	-	TGTGCCACCAGCAGAGACAGAAACTATGGCTACACCTTC	CATSRDRNYGYTF
TRBV20-1	TRBJ1-2	-	-	TGCAGTGCCCCACAGGAACGGGGCTACACCTTC	CSAPQERGYTF
TRBV3-1/TRBV3-2	TRBJ1-2	TRBD1	-	TGTGCCAGCAGCCAATCTAGACAGGGACACACCTTC	CASSQSRQGHTF
TRBV12-5	TRBJ1-6	-	-	TGTGCTAGTGGTTTGCGAACAGACTCTGGGAAGGTCCACTTT	CASGLRTDSGKVHF
TRBV30	TRBJ1-1	-	many	TGTGCCTTCACCCCGAACACTGAAGCTTTCTTT	CAFTPNTEAFF
TRBV15	TRBJ1-2	-	-	TGTGCCACCAGCAGAGTACGGGCTAACTATGGCTACACCTTC	CATSRVRANYGYTF
TRBV3-1/TRBV3-2	TRBJ2-3	-	few	TGTGCCAGCAGCCAAGGGCTAGCGAACACAGATACGCAGTATTTT	CASSQGLANTDTQYF